This passage covers 5 T cell receptor beta chains from one sample sequenced in a study of Graves' ophthalmopathy and Graves' hyperthyroidism (dated by TCRdb to about 2018). The data were produced on an Illumina HiSeq 2000. TCR beta CDR3 regions were amplified from RNA transcripts for repertoire sequencing. The first round of RT-PCR was done with HTBI primers and the Qiagen OneStep RT-PCR kit, and was followed by a second round of multiplex PCR, then size selection and purification. TCRdb reprocessing: public reads trimmed at Q25 with fastp, clones called with MiXCR, in-frame beta chains kept. Entries are consolidated by CDR3 protein sequence, retaining the most common genes and DNA. For this sample the table gives 500,000 to 700,000 distinct CDR3 sequences, of which 35% to 45% were detected only once. The ten largest account for about 4% of the sample. Material: peripheral blood or thyroid tissue (not recorded which). Every receptor here comes from an adult man with Graves' hyperthyroidism.

The chain links TRBV7-3 to TRBJ2-3; either TRBD1 or TRBD2 may supply D (5 bases each). Trimming cost V 4 bases and J 3 bases, with 17 bases left between them. This CDR3 spans 16 amino acids. Germline V gene lookup returns CDR1 SGHTA and CDR2 FQGTGA. The CDR3 coding sequence is TGTGCCAGCAGCTCCTTTTCCGGGGCAGGGACAGATACGCAGTATTTT. It codes for CASSSFSGAGTDTQYF.

This clonotype appeared a few times. J is TRBJ2-7 and V is TRBV20-1, with TRBD1 matching 8 bases. The DNA end is more similar to TRBJ2-1, so the J call may be wrong. The CDR3 extends over 14 amino acids. CDR1 DFQATT and CDR2 SNEGSKA come from the germline V gene (reference sequence). The CDR3 DNA follows: TGCAGTGCTACCAGGACAGGGACGCGTAGTGAGCAGTTCTTC. Translating gives CSATRTGTRSEQFF.

With regard to this clonotype: The junction shows a germline mismatch at one end, possibly a read error. The chain recombines TRBV7-9 with TRBJ1-5; TRBD1 agrees at 7 bases. The CDR3 totals 17 residues. Looked up from germline, CDR1 is SEHNR and CDR2 is FQNEAQ (reference sequence). Here the CDR3 DNA reads TGCGCCAGCAGCTTGGGTTTCGGGACAGTGGGGGATCAGCCCCAGCATTTT. This encodes CASSLGFGTVGDQPQHF.

The sample holds many counts of this clonotype. V and J are TRBV2 and TRBJ1-1; perhaps TRBD1 as D (5 bases). The CDR3 spans 12 residues. Germline V lookup: CDR1 SNHLY, CDR2 FYNNEI. The V end lost 4 bases, the J end lost 4 bases, and 7 bases lay between the germline ends. CDR3 bases: TGTGCCAGCAGTGTTAGGGGCACTGAAGCTTTCTTT. This codes for CASSVRGTEAFF.

Worth noting for this clonotype: Given a much more abundant clone one base away, this may be a read error. The V and J genes are TRBV12-3 or TRBV12-4 and TRBJ2-5, with 14 bases fitting TRBD2. The CDR3 runs 15 residues. CDR3 amino acids: CASSGTSGRKEIQYF. The CDR3 DNA sequence: TGTGCCAGCAGCGGGACTAGCGGGAGAAAAGAGATCCAGTACTTC.